The 6 T cell receptor beta chains in this list originate from one sample, sequenced in a study of PD-1 blockade in classical Hodgkin lymphoma (dated by TCRdb to about 2020). The receptor library was made with the immunoSEQ multiplex PCR assay. In TCRdb, the immuneACCESS table is reduced to in-frame sequences with V and J assigned. These tables do not hold every clone; where another copy was compared, an unresolved V gene accounts for under half, and the others remain unexplained. The sample table holds about 13,000 clones, of which approximately 79% were seen once. The top ten constitute roughly 25% of the sample. Per the publication, the time point label means: cycle 1 day 1 (C1D1), immediately before nivolumab initiation. Every trial patient had relapsed after autologous stem cell transplantation, and cohorts A, B and C differed in prior brentuximab vedotin exposure. Sequenced material: peripheral blood mononuclear cells (PBMCs), taken at baseline. These receptors all stem from a human donor with classical Hodgkin lymphoma.

The rearrangement joins TRBV18 to TRBJ2-1; D not certain. Germline CDR1 KGHSH, CDR2 LQKENI. The CDR3 has 14 amino acids. Trimming shortened V by 2 bases and J by 3 bases, and 8 bases separated the two germline ends. The CDR3 region is CASSPRVGYNEQFF. CDR3 bases: TGTGCCAGCTCACCAAGGGTAGGCTACAATGAGCAGTTCTTC.

The chain employs TRBV28 and TRBJ2-1; the match to TRBD2 covers 8 bases. Germline-derived CDR1 and CDR2 are MDHEN and SYDVKM. Trimming cost V 7 bases and J 0 bases; bases outside gene matches: 17. The CDR3 is 19 amino acids. The CDR3 spells CASMRGGLLAASSYNEQFF. DNA for the CDR3: TGTGCCAGCATGAGGGGGGGACTACTAGCGGCTAGCTCCTACAATGAGCAGTTCTTC. Full variable domain (outside the CDR3, taken from reference TRBV28 and TRBJ2-1): DVKVTQSSRYLVKRTGEKVFLECVQDMDHENMFWYRQDPGLGLRLIYFSYDVKMKEKGDIPEGYSVSREKKERFSLILESASTNQTSMYLCASMRGGLLAASSYNEQFFGPGTRLTVL.

This CDR3 is CASSFREGRETQYF. CDR3 DNA: TGTGCCAGCAGTTTTCGGGAGGGCCGAGAGACCCAGTACTTC. The chain carries TRBV27 and TRBJ2-5, with 8 bases lining up with TRBD2. Trimming at V came to 3 bases and at J to 4 bases, leaving 4 bases not matched to a gene. CDR3 length equals 14 residues. Germline V lookup: CDR1 MNHEY, CDR2 SMNVEV (reference sequence).

On this clone: Other DNA sequences from this sample encode an identical CDR3 as well. The chain has TRBV7-6 and TRBJ2-6; no clear D. The CDR3 is made up of 15 amino acids. Trimming shortened V by 1 base and J by 3 bases, and 7 bases separated the two germline ends. CDR1 SGHVS and CDR2 FNYEAQ come from the germline V gene. Here the CDR3 DNA reads TGTGCCAGCAGCTTAGGGGTGGTTGGGGCCAACGTCCTGACTTTC. Its protein product is CASSLGVVGANVLTF.

The chain employs TRBV10-3 and TRBJ2-3, with D maybe TRBD2 (6 bases). The length of the CDR3 is 14 residues. The germline V gene encodes CDR1 ENHRY and CDR2 SYGVKD. The V end lost 10 bases, the J end lost 0 bases, and 14 bases lay between the germline ends. The CDR3 coding sequence is TGTGCCACAGCGGCGGGGACTAGCACAGATACGCAGTATTTT. Residues: CATAAGTSTDTQYF.

The rearrangement links TRBV5-6 to TRBJ2-7; D is uncertain. The germline V and J ends were trimmed by 2 bases and 2 bases, with 8 bases remaining between them. Germline lookup yields CDR1 SGHDT and CDR2 YYEEEE. This CDR3 is built from 13 residues. The CDR3 DNA reads as TGTGCCAGCAGCTTTCGGCCCCCCTACGAGCAGTACTTC. This translates into CASSFRPPYEQYF.